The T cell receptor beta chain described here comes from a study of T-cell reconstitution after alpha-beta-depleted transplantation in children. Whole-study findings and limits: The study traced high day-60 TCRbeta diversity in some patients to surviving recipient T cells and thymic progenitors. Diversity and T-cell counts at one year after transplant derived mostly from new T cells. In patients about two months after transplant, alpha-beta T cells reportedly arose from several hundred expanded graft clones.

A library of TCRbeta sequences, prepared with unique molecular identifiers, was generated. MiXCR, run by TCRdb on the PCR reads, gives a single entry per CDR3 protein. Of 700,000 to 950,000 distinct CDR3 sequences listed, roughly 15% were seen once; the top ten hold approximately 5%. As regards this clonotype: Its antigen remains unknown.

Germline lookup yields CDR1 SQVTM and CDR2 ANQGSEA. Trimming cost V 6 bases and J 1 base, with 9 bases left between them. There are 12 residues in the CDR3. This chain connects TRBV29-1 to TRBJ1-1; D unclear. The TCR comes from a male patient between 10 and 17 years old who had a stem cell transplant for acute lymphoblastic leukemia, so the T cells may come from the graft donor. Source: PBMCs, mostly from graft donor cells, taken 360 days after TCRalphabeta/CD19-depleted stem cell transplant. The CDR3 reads CSVYIWNTEAFF. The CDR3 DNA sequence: TGCAGCGTCTACATCTGGAACACTGAAGCTTTCTTT. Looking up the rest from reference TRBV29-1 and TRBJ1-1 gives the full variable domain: SAVISQKPSRDICQRGTSLTIQCQVDSQVTMMFWYRQQPGQSLTLIATANQGSEATYESGFVIDKFPISRPNLTFSTLTVSNMSPEDSSIYLCSVYIWNTEAFFGQGTRLTVV.